The sequence of this T cell receptor (beta chain) was determined in a study of T cells expressing NK-cell markers. At the level of the study: HCMV seropositivity marked seven of the eight sequenced donors; one was seronegative.

CDR3 length equals 16 residues. Germline lookup yields CDR1 SGHTA and CDR2 FQGNSA. Scientists made TCR beta cDNA using 5'RACE template switching with UMIs. TCRdb re-analyzed the 5' RACE reads; it lists each CDR3 protein once, without DNA. The table lists hundreds of thousands of distinct CDR3 sequences. Material for sequencing was blood T cells: a sorted CD56 or NKG2C T cell subset, CD4+ or CD8+ T cells, or bulk PBMC T cells (not recorded which). This chain links TRBV7-2 with TRBJ2-6. The origin of this receptor is a woman aged 18 to 75 in good health. CDR3 sequence reads: CASSNVQSSGANVLTF.